Below, 21 T cell receptor beta chains from the same sample are listed, as sequenced in a study of human T cells and chemical hapten exposure. Time point meaning: patch test 2, 6 weeks after DPC sensitization. Treatment: therapeutic diphenylcyclopropenone sensitization with weekly scalp DPC. MiXCR was run by TCRdb on the RACE reads, yielding one entry per CDR3 protein. The sample lists fewer than 100,000 distinct CDR3 sequences; approximately 10% were seen once. Sequencing used whole blood, obtained in connection with sensitization to the hapten diphenylcyclopropenone (DPC). These receptors were collected from a man between 18 and 35 years old with alopecia areata. Some clones in this sample may be carry-over from other donors' samples.

This clonotype was found once. The chain joins TRBV20-1 to TRBJ2-3; D might be TRBD1 (8 bases). Germline loops: CDR1 DFQATT, CDR2 SNEGSKA (reference sequence). V lost 5 bases to trimming and J lost 0 bases, with 15 bases between them. This CDR3 is 15 amino acids long. The CDR3 nucleotides are TGCAGTGCTCCACAGGGGGGGACTAGCACAGATACGCAGTATTTT. Translating it yields CSAPQGGTSTDTQYF.

This clonotype was seen ten or more times. CDR3 bases: TGCGCCAGTCTCCCAAGCGGGGGACATTCCTACGAGCAGTACGTC. Translation gives CASLPSGGHSYEQYV. The chain recombines TRBV4-3 with TRBJ2-7; 8 bases align to TRBD2. This CDR3 is built from 15 residues. Germline V gives CDR1 LGHNA, CDR2 YSLEER. Germline trimming cut 9 bases from V and 1 base from J; bases unmatched to any gene: 11.

This chain links TRBV9 with TRBJ1-6; no clear D gene. Trimming shortened V by 0 bases and J by 7 bases, and 5 bases separated the two germline ends. This CDR3 region has 13 residues. Germline CDR1 is SGDLS and CDR2 is YYNGEE. CDR3 nucleotide sequence: TGTGCCAGCAGCGTAGCTGCGAATTCACCCCTCCACTTT. Residues: CASSVAANSPLHF.

This clonotype was picked up a small number of times. The gene calls are TRBV6-5 and TRBJ1-1, with 7 nucleotides matching TRBD1. CDR1 MNHEY and CDR2 SVGAGI come from the germline V gene. The V gene end was trimmed by 0 bases and the J gene end by 0 bases; junction bases not matched to a gene: 13. The CDR3 runs to 19 residues. CDR3 coding DNA: TGTGCCAGCAGTTACTCGATCGGGACAGCCTTTAGGCTGAACACTGAAGCTTTCTTT. This encodes CASSYSIGTAFRLNTEAFF.

This clonotype was seen a few times. The gene calls are TRBV7-9 and TRBJ2-7, with TRBD1 as a possible D gene (5 bases). The CDR3 has 12 residues. CDR1 is SEHNR and CDR2 is FQNEAQ in the germline V gene (reference sequence). Trimming left V 5 bases short and J 3 bases short, with 8 bases between. CDR3: CASSKDNYEQYF. The CDR3 nucleotides are TGTGCCAGCAGCAAGGACAACTACGAGCAGTACTTC.

This clonotype was counted ten times or more. The chain carries TRBV18 and TRBJ1-2; D unresolved. This CDR3 is 14 amino acids long. Germline-derived CDR1 and CDR2 are KGHSH and LQKENI. V was shortened by 3 bases and J by 5 bases, with 13 bases between the two germline ends. DNA of the CDR3: TGTGCCAGCTCACCCCGGACCGATGCTTATGGCTACACCTTC. Amino acid sequence: CASSPRTDAYGYTF.

This clonotype was counted between two and nine times. The V call is TRBV20-1, the J call TRBJ2-2; D gene ambiguous. Trimming shortened V by 5 bases and J by 4 bases, and 20 bases separated the two germline ends. Germline V lookup: CDR1 DFQATT, CDR2 SNEGSKA (reference sequence). The CDR3 consists of 16 residues. CDR3 sequence: CSALIDRIYGTGELFF. CDR3 DNA sequence: TGCAGTGCTCTGATCGATCGGATATACGGCACCGGGGAGCTGTTTTTT.

The rearrangement uses TRBV20-1 and TRBJ1-6; D might be TRBD1 (6 bases). This CDR3 spans 17 amino acids. With 0 bases removed from V and 0 bases from J, the gap between germline ends came to 12 bases. CDR1 DFQATT and CDR2 SNEGSKA come from the germline V gene (reference sequence). CDR3 in DNA: TGCAGTGCTAGAGATAGGACAGTGAGCTCCTATAATTCACCCCTCCACTTT. Its translation: CSARDRTVSSYNSPLHF.

The CDR3 nucleotides are TGCGCCAGCAGTGATCAGGACATCGAAGAGACCCAGTACTTC. It translates to CASSDQDIEETQYF. The rearrangement joins TRBV10-2 to TRBJ2-5; perhaps TRBD1 as D (5 bases). CDR3 size: 14 residues. The germline CDR1 and CDR2 sequences are WSHSY and SAAADI. The V and J ends lost 3 bases and 3 bases respectively, with 11 bases between them.

This clonotype was picked up many times. The chain couples TRBV7-6 to TRBJ2-2; TRBD2 agrees at 12 bases. Germline trimming cut 5 bases from V and 6 bases from J; bases unmatched to any gene: 13. Germline lookup yields CDR1 SGHVS and CDR2 FNYEAQ. The CDR3 is made up of 18 amino acids. Written as DNA, the CDR3 is TGTGCCAGCAGCAATCATCCGGGCCGACTAGCGGGGGCCGGGGAGCTGTTTTTT. Its protein is CASSNHPGRLAGAGELFF.

This clonotype was seen at least ten times. J is TRBJ2-3 and V is TRBV6-4, with 7 bases that match TRBD1. The germline V gene encodes CDR1 MRHNA and CDR2 SNTAGT. The trim removed 3 bases at V and 1 base at J, leaving 4 bases unmatched. CDR3 length equals 15 residues. CDR3 sequence: CASSENGQGTDTQYF. The CDR3 DNA sequence: TGTGCCAGCAGTGAAAATGGACAGGGCACAGATACGCAGTATTTT.

The chain has TRBV20-1 and TRBJ2-7; D perhaps matches TRBD1 (6 bases). Germline V CDR1 and CDR2: DFQATT, SNEGSKA (reference sequence). This CDR3 has 14 amino acids. The V gene lost 0 bases and the J gene lost 4 bases, with 13 bases spanning the gap. The CDR3, as DNA: TGCAGTGCTAGAGAAGGCAGGGGAAGTTACGAGCAGTACTTC. Amino acids: CSAREGRGSYEQYF.

This clonotype showed up just a few times. This chain links TRBV7-9 with TRBJ2-1, with TRBD1 identical over 11 bases. The CDR3 is made up of 16 amino acids. The V gene end was trimmed by 4 bases and the J gene end by 9 bases; junction bases not matched to a gene: 11. Per the germline V gene, CDR1 is SEHNR and CDR2 is FQNEAQ (reference sequence). CDR3 protein: CASSYLHGTGGTEQFF. In nucleotides, the CDR3 is TGTGCCAGCAGCTATTTACACGGGACAGGGGGGACTGAGCAGTTCTTC.

This clonotype was recorded many times. The chain couples TRBV20-1 to TRBJ1-4; maybe TRBD1 (6 bases). Germline V gene sequence: CDR1 DFQATT, CDR2 SNEGSKA (reference sequence). V lost 2 bases, J lost 4 bases, and 8 bases lay in between. The CDR3 covers 13 residues. The CDR3 here is CSARQGSNEKLFF. DNA for the CDR3: TGCAGTGCTAGACAGGGGAGTAATGAAAAACTGTTTTTT.

The V gene is TRBV5-1, the J gene TRBJ2-5; D remains ambiguous. The CDR3 has 16 residues. V lost 4 bases to trimming and J lost 5 bases, with 21 bases between them. The germline V gene encodes CDR1 SGHRS and CDR2 YFSETQ. CDR3 sequence (DNA): TGCGCCAGCAGCCGAATACAAACTCCCCGTGAGGAGACCCAGTACTTC. It yields the protein CASSRIQTPREETQYF.

The V and J genes are TRBV18 and TRBJ1-5; perhaps TRBD1 as D (6 bases). The CDR3 runs to 17 residues. V lost 2 bases and J lost 2, with 16 bases in between. Germline values: CDR1 KGHSH, CDR2 LQKENI. The CDR3 protein is CASSPSNAGAGNQPQHF. For the CDR3, the DNA is TGTGCCAGCTCACCATCGAACGCGGGGGCCGGCAATCAGCCCCAGCATTTT.

The J gene is TRBJ2-2, the V gene TRBV19; maybe TRBD2 (6 bases). This CDR3 is built from 14 residues. Looked up from germline, CDR1 is LNHDA and CDR2 is SQIVND (reference sequence). The V end lost 3 bases, the J end lost 3 bases, and 8 bases lay between the germline ends. CDR3 DNA sequence: TGTGCCAGTAGTATCGGGGGTCACACCGGGGAGCTGTTTTTT. The encoded protein is CASSIGGHTGELFF.

This clonotype was counted between two and nine times. V is TRBV7-3 and J is TRBJ2-5; D uncertain. Germline CDR1 is SGHTA and CDR2 is FQGTGA. This CDR3 has 13 residues. Trimming removed 2 bases at V and 2 bases at J, with 6 bases between. The CDR3 DNA follows: TGTGCCAGCAGCTTATCCCGGCAAGAGACCCAGTACTTC. This codes for CASSLSRQETQYF.

There are many counts of this clonotype. The genes are TRBV11-2 and TRBJ1-3, with a weak D call TRBD1 (6 bases). Germline lookup yields CDR1 SGHAT and CDR2 FQNNGV. The CDR3 spans 17 residues. V lost 1 base and J lost 2, with 15 bases in between. CDR3 residues: CASSLARRRGPGNTIYF. CDR3 nucleotides: TGTGCCAGCAGCTTAGCGCGCCGCAGGGGACCTGGAAACACCATATATTTT.

This clonotype was counted between two and nine times. J is TRBJ2-2 and V is TRBV7-2; a weak D match, TRBD2 (5 bases). The CDR3 consists of 15 residues. The germline CDR1 and CDR2 sequences are SGHTA and FQGNSA. With 9 bases removed from V and 3 bases from J, the gap between germline ends came to 17 bases. CDR3 in DNA: TGTGCCAGTAGCGTAGAGGGTGATGACACCGGGGAGCTGTTTTTT. Translation gives CASSVEGDDTGELFF.

In its sample, this clonotype was seen many times. The rearrangement uses TRBV20-1 and TRBJ2-7; 13 positions match TRBD2. Germline V lookup: CDR1 DFQATT, CDR2 SNEGSKA (reference sequence). This CDR3 spans 15 amino acids. The junction had 4 bases not matched to a gene; V was cut back by 3 bases and J by 2 bases. The CDR3 loop reads CSARPTSGGPYEQYF. In DNA, the CDR3 is TGCAGTGCTAGGCCGACTAGCGGGGGGCCCTACGAGCAGTACTTC.